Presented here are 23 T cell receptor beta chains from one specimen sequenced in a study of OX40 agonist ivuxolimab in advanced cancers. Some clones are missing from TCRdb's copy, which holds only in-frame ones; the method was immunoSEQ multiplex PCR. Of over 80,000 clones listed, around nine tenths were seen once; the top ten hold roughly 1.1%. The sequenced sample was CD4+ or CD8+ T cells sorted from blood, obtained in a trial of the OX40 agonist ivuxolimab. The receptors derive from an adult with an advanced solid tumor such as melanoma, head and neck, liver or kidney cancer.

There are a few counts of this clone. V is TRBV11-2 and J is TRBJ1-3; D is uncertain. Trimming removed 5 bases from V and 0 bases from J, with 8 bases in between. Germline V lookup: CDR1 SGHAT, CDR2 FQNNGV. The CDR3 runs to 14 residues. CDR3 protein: CASSSITSGNTIYF. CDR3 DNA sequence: TGTGCCAGCAGCAGCATCACCTCTGGAAACACCATATATTTT.

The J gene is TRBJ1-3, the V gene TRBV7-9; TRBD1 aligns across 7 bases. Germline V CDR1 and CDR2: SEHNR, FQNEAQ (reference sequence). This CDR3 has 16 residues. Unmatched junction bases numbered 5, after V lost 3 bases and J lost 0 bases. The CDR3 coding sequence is TGTGCCAGCAGCTTGTCGGACAGGTACTCTGGAAACACCATATATTTT. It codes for CASSLSDRYSGNTIYF.

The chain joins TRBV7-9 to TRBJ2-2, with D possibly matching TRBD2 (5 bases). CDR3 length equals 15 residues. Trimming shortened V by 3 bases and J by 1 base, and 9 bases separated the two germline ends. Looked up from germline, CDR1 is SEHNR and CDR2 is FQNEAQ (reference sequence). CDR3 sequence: CASSLVAGNTGELFF. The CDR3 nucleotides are TGTGCCAGCAGCTTGGTGGCGGGGAACACCGGGGAGCTGTTTTTT.

CDR3 sequence: CASSNTGNTEAFF. The DNA for the CDR3 is TGTGCCAGCAGTAATACAGGGAACACTGAAGCTTTCTTT. The J gene is TRBJ1-1, the V gene TRBV27, with a tentative D call TRBD1 (5 bases). V was cut by 5 bases and J by 1 base, with 8 bases left in between. CDR1 and CDR2 (germline): MNHEY, SMNVEV (reference sequence). The CDR3 contains 13 residues.

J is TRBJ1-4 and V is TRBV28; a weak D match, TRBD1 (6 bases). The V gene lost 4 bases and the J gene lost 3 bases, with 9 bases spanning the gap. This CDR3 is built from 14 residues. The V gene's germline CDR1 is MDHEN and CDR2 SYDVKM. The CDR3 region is CASSSQGSNEKLFF. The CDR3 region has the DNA TGTGCCAGCAGTTCCCAGGGGTCTAATGAAAAACTGTTTTTT.

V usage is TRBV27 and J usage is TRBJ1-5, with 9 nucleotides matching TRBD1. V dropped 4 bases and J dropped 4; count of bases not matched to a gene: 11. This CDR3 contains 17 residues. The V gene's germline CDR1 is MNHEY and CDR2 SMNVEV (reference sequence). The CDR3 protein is CASSSLTGGTTNQPQHF. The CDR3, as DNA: TGTGCCAGCAGTTCACTGACAGGGGGGACCACTAATCAGCCCCAGCATTTT.

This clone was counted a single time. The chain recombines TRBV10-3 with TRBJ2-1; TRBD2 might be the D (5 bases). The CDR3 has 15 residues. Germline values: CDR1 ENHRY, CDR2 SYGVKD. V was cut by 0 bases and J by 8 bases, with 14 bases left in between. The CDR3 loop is CAISESIRGVYEQFF. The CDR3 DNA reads TGTGCCATCAGTGAGTCGATTCGGGGAGTCTATGAGCAGTTCTTC.

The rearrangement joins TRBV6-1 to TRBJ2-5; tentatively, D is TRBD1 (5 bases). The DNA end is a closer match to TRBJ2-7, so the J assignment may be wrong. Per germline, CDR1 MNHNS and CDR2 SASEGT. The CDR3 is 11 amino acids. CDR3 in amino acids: CASGTGYEQYF. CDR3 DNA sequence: TGTGCCAGCGGAACAGGATACGAGCAGTACTTC.

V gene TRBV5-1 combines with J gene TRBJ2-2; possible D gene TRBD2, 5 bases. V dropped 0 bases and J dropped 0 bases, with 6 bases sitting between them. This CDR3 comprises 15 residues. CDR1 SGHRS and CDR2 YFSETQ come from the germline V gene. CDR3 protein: CASSLDGTNTGELFF. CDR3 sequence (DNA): TGCGCCAGCAGCTTGGACGGGACGAACACCGGGGAGCTGTTTTTT.

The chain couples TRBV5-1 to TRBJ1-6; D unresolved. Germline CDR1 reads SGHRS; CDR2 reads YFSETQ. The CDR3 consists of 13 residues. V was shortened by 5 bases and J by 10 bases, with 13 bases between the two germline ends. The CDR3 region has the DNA TGCGCCAGCAGAGAGATGCAGGACTCACCCCTCCACTTT. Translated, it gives CASREMQDSPLHF.

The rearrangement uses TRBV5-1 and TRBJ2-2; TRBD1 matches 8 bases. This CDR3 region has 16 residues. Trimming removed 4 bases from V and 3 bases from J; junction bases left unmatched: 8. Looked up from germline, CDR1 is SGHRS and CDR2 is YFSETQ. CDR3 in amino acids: CASSLMTGADTGELFF. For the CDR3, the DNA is TGCGCCAGCAGCCTCATGACAGGGGCTGACACCGGGGAGCTGTTTTTT.

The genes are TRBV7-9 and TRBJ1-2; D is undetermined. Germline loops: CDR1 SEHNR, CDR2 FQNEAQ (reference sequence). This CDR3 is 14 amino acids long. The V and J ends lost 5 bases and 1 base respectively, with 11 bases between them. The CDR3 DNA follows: TGTGCCAGCAGCCCAGGTGGCAGTAACTATGGCTACACCTTC. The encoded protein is CASSPGGSNYGYTF.

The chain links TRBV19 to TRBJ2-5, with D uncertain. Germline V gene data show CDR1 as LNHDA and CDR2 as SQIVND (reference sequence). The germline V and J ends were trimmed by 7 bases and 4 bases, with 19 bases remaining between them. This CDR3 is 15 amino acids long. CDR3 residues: CASTPRWSEGETQYF. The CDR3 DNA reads TGTGCCAGTACCCCTAGGTGGTCCGAAGGAGAGACCCAGTACTTC.

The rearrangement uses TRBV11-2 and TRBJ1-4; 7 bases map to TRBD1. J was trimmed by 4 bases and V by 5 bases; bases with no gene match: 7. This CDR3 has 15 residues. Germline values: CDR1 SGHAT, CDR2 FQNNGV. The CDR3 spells CASSIQTGRNEKLFF. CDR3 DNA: TGTGCCAGCAGCATACAGACAGGGCGTAATGAAAAACTGTTTTTT.

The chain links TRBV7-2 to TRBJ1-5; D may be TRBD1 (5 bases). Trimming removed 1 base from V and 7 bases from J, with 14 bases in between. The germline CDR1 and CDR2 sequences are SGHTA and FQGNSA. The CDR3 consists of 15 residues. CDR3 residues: CASSLVAGLGQPQHF. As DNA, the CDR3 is TGTGCCAGCAGCTTAGTTGCAGGGCTCGGACAGCCCCAGCATTTT.

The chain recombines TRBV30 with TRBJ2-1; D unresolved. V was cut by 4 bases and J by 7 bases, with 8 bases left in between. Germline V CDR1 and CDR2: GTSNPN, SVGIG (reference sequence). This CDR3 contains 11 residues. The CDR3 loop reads CAWTTWNEQFF. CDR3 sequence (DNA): TGTGCCTGGACTACCTGGAATGAGCAGTTCTTC.

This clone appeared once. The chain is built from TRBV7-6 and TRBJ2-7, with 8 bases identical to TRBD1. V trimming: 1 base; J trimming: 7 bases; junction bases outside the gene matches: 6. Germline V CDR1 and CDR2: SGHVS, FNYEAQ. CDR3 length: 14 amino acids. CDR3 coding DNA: TGTGCCAGCAGCTTAGGGGACAGGATAGGGGAGCAGTACTTC. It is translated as CASSLGDRIGEQYF.

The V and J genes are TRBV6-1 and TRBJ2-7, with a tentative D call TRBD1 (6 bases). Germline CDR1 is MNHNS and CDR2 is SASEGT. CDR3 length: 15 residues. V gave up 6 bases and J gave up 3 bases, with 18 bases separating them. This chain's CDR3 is CASSPGDWTVYEQYF. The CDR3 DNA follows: TGTGCCAGCAGCCCCGGTGACTGGACAGTCTACGAGCAGTACTTC.

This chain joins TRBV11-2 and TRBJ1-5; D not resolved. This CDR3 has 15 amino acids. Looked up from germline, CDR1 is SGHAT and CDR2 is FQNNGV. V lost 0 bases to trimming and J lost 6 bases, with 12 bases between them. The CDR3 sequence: CASSLDSGPGQPQHF. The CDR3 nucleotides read TGTGCCAGCAGCTTAGATTCGGGCCCGGGTCAGCCCCAGCATTTT.

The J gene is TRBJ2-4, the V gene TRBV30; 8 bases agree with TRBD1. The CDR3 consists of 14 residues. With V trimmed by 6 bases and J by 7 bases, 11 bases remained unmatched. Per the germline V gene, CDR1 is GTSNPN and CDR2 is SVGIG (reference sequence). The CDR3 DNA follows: TGTGCCTGTCAGGGGGCCGGGGGCGCGAACATTCAGTACTTC. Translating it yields CACQGAGGANIQYF.

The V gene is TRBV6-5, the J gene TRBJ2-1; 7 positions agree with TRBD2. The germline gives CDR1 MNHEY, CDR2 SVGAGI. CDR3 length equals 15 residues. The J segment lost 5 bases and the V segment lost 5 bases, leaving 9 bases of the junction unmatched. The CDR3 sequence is CASSQGLVVHNEQFF. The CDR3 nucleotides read TGTGCCAGCAGTCAAGGACTAGTAGTCCACAATGAGCAGTTCTTC.

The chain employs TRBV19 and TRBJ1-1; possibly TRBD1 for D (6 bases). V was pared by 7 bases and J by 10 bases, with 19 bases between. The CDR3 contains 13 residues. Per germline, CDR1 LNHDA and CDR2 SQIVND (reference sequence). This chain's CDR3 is CASTDRKSFRAFF. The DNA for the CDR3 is TGTGCCAGTACCGACAGGAAGTCGTTTAGAGCTTTCTTT.

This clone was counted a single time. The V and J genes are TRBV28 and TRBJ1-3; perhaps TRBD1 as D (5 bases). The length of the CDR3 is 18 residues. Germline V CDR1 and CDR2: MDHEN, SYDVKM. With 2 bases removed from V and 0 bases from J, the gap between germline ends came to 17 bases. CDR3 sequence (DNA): TGTGCCAGCAGTTTACCCCAGGGAGCCAGTCTCTCTGGAAACACCATATATTTT. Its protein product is CASSLPQGASLSGNTIYF.